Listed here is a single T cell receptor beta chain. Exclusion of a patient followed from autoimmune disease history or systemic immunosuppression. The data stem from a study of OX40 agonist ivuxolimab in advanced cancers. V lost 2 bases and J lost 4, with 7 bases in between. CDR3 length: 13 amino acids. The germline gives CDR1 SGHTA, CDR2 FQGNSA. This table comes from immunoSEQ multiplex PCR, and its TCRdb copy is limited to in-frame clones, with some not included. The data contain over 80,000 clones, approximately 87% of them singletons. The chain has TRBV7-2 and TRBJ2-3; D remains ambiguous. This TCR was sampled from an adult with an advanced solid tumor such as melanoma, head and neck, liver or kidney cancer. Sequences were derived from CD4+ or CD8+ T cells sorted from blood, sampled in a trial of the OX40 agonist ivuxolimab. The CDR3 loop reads CASSLLDADTQYF. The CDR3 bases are TGTGCCAGCAGCTTACTAGATGCAGATACGCAGTATTTT. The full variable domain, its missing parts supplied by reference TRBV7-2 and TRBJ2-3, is GAGVSQSPSNKVTEKGKDVELRCDPISGHTALYWYRQSLGQGLEFLIYFQGNSAPDKSGLPSDRFSAERTGGSVSTLTIQRTQQEDSAVYLCASSLLDADTQYFGPGTRLTVL.